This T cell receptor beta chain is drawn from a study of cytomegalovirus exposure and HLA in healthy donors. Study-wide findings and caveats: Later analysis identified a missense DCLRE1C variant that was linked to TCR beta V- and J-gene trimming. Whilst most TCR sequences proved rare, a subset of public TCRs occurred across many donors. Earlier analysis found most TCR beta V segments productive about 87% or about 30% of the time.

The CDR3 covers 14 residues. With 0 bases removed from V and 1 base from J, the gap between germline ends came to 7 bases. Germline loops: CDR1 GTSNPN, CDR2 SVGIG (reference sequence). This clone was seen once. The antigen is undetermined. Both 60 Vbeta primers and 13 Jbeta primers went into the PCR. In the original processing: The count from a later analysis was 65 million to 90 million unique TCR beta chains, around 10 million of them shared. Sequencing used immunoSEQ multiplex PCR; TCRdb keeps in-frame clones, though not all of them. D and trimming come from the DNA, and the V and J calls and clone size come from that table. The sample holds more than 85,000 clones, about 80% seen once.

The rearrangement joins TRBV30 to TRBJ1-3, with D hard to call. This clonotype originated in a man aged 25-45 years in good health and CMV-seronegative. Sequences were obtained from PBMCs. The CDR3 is CAWSVHGSGNTIYF. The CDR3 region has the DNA TGTGCCTGGAGTGTACATGGTTCTGGAAACACCATATATTTT. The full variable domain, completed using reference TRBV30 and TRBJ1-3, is SQTIHQWPATLVQPVGSPLSLECTVEGTSNPNLYWYRQAAGRGLQLLFYSVGIGQISSEVPQNLSASRPQDRQFILSSKKLLLSDSGFYLCAWSVHGSGNTIYFGEGSWLTVV.